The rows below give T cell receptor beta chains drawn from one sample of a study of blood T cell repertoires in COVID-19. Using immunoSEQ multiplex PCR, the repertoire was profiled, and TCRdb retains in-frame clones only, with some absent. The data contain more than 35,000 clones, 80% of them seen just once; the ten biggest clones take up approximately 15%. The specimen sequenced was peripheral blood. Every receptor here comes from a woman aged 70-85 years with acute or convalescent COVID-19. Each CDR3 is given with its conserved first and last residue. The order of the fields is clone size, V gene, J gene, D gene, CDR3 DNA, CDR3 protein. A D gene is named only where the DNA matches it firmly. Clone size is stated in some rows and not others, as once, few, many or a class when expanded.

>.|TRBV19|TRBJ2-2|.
TGTGCCAGTAGATACCTAGACTACACGAACACCGGGGAGCTGTTTTTT
CASRYLDYTNTGELFF
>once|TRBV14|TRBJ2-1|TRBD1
TGTGCCAGCAGCCACTTGACAGGGGGCCCCTACAATGAGCAGTTCTTC
CASSHLTGGPYNEQFF
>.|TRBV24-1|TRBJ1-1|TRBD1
TGTGCCACCAGTGATTCGGACAGGGAAGGCACTGAAGCTTTCTTT
CATSDSDREGTEAFF
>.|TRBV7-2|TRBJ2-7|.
TGTGCCAGCAGCTCTACGACAGGACCCCCCTACGAGCAGTACTTC
CASSSTTGPPYEQYF
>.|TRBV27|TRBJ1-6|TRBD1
TGTGCCAGCAGTTTAGGACAGGTGAATTCACCCCTCCACTTT
CASSLGQVNSPLHF
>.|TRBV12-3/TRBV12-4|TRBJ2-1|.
TGTGCCAGCAGTACCAGGGGCGGTGAGCAGTTCTTC
CASSTRGGEQFF
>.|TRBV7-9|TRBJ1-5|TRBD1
TGTGCCAGCAGTCGACCAATATTATTCAGGGGGCCCAATCAGCCCCAGCATTTT
CASSRPILFRGPNQPQHF
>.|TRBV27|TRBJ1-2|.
TGTGCCAGCAGTCTCTACCCCGTCGGGGAGGGCTACACCTTC
CASSLYPVGEGYTF
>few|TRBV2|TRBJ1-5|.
TGTGCCAGCAGTGTCGGGGAGGGCAATCAGCCCCAGCATTTT
CASSVGEGNQPQHF
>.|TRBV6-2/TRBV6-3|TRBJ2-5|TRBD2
TGTGCCAGCAGTTATAGCGGGTTGGACCAAGAGACCCAGTACTTC
CASSYSGLDQETQYF
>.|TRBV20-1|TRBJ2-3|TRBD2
TGCAGTGCTAGTCGGGGACTAGCGTCGACAGATACGCAGTATTTT
CSASRGLASTDTQYF
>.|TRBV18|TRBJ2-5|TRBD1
TGTGCCAGCTCAGACAGGGATCAAGAGACCCAGTACTTC
CASSDRDQETQYF
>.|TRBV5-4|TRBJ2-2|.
TGTGCCAGCAGCTTGAGTCCGAGCTTTATGACCGGGGAGCTGTTTTTT
CASSLSPSFMTGELFF
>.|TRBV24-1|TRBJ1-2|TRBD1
TGTGCCACCAGTGACACCGGGACAGGGAACAACTATGGCTACACCTTC
CATSDTGTGNNYGYTF
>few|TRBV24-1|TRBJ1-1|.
TGTGCCCCGGAGGACCCGCCGGGGACTGAAGCTTTCTTT
CAPEDPPGTEAFF
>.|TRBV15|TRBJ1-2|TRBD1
TGTGCCACCAGCAGAGATTACAGGGGGGCGGAAAACTATGGCTACACCTTC
CATSRDYRGAENYGYTF
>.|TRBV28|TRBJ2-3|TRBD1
TGTGCCAGCAGTAGGGGGGACAGGGGTGGTGATACGCAGTATTTT
CASSRGDRGGDTQYF
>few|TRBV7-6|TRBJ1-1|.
TGTGCCAGCAGCCTGGGGACATACACTGAAGCTTTCTTT
CASSLGTYTEAFF
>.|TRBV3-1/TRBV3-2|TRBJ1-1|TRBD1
TGTGCCAGCAGCCACAGACAGGGAACGGTGAAGGGCACTGAAGCTTTCTTT
CASSHRQGTVKGTEAFF
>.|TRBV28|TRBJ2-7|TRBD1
TGTGCCAGCGGACAGGCAGCCTACGAGCAGTACTTC
CASGQAAYEQYF
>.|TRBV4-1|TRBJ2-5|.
TGCGCCAGCAGTCATGCTAGCGCGGAGACCCAGTACTTC
CASSHASAETQYF
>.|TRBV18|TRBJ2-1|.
TGTGCCAGCTCTCGCCCATCGGGGGGCTATAGTGAGCAGTTCTTC
CASSRPSGGYSEQFF
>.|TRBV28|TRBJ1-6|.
TGTGCCAGCCTAAGCTCCTATAATTCACCCCTCCACTTT
CASLSSYNSPLHF
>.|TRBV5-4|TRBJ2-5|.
TGTGCCAGCAGCTTGGCAGGGGCGGAGACCCAGTACTTC
CASSLAGAETQYF
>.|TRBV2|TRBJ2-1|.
TGTGCTCCGGTCGGAGGGGGGAGGGACAATGAGCAGTTCTTC
CAPVGGGRDNEQFF
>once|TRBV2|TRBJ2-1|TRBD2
TGTGCCAGCAGTGGTACAGCGGGAGGTAATGAGCAGTTCTTC
CASSGTAGGNEQFF
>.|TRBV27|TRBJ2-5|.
TGTGCCAGCAGGCTACGAGTTACGGGAGAGACCCAGTACTTC
CASRLRVTGETQYF
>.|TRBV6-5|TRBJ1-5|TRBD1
TGTGCCAGCACCCCAGGACAGGGTCGTCAGCCCCAGCATTTT
CASTPGQGRQPQHF
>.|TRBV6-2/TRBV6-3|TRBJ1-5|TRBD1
TGTGCCAGCAGTAAAATTGGGGACAGGGAGGATCAGCCCCAGCATTTT
CASSKIGDREDQPQHF
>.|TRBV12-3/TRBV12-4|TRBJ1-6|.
TGTGCCAGCGGGCTGGATAATTCACCCCTCCACTTT
CASGLDNSPLHF
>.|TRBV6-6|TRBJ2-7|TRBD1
TGTGCCAGCATCCCGGGACAGGTGTCCTACGAGCAGTACTTC
CASIPGQVSYEQYF
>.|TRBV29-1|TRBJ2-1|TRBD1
TGCAGCGCCGGGACAGTTGAGCAGTTCTTC
CSAGTVEQFF
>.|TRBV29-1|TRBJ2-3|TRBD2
TGCAGCGTTGAAGCGGTCGGGACTAGCGGTATGGAGGGCACAGATACGCAGTATTTT
CSVEAVGTSGMEGTDTQYF
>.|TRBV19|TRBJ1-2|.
TGTGCCAGTAGTATAGATCGACAGCAGAGCTATGGCTACACCTTC
CASSIDRQQSYGYTF
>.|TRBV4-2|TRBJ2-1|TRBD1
TGTGCCAGCAGCCAAGGTTGGGGCAGGGGGCTTTCCTATGAGCAGTTCTTC
CASSQGWGRGLSYEQFF
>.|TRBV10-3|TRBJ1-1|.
TGTGCCACCGCTGAGCAGGGAGGGGACACTGAAGCTTTCTTT
CATAEQGGDTEAFF
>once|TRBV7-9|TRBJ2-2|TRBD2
TGTGCCAGCAGCATGGGACTAGCAGACACCGGGGAGCTGTTTTTT
CASSMGLADTGELFF
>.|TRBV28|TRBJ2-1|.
TGTGCCAGCAGTTTCGGCGGTCCCTACAATGAGCAGTTCTTC
CASSFGGPYNEQFF
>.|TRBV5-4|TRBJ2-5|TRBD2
TGTGCCAGCAGCCACGGACTAGCGGGGTTCCAAGAGACCCAGTACTTC
CASSHGLAGFQETQYF
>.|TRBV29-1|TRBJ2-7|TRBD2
TGCAGCGTTGGGATACCGGGACTAGCGGGAGGGCTTCCCTACGAGCAGTACTTC
CSVGIPGLAGGLPYEQYF
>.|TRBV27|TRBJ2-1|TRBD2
TGTGCCTCAGTAAGGCTAGCGGGAGTGGATGAGCAGTTCTTC
CASVRLAGVDEQFF